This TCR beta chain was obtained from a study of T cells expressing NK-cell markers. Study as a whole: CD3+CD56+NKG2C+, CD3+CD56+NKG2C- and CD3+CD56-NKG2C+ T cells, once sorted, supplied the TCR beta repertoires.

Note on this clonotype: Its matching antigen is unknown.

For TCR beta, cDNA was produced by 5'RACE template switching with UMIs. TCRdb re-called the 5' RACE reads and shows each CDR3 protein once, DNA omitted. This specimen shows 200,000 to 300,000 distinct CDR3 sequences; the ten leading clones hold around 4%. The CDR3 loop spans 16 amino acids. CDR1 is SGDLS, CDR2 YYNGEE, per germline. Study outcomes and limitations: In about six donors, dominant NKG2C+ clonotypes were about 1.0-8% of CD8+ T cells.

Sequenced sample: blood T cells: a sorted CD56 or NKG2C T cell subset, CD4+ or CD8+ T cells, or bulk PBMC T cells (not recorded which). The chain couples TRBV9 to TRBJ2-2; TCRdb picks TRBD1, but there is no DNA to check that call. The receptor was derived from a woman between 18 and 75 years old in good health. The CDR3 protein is CASSAEDRKSTGELFF.